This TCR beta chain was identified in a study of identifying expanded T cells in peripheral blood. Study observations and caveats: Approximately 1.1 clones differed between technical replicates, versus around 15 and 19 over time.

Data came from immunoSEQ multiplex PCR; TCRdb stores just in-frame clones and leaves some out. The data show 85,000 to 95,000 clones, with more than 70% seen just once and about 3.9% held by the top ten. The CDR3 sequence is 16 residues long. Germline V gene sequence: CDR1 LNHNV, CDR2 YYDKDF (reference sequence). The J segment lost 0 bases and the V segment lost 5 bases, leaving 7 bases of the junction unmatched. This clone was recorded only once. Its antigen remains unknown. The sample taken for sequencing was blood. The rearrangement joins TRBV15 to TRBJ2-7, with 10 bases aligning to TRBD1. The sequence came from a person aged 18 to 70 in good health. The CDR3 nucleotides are TGTGCCACCAGCGGACAGGGGGTGGAAGGCTCCTACGAGCAGTACTTC. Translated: CATSGQGVEGSYEQYF.